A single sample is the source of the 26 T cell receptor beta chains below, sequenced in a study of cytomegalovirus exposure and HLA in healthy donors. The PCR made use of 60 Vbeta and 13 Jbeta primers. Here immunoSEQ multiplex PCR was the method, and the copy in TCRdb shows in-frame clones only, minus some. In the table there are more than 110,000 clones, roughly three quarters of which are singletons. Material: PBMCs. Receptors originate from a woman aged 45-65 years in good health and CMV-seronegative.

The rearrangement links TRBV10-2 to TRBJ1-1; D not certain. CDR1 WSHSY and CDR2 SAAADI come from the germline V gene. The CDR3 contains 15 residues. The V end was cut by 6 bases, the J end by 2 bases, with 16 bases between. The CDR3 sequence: CASSVLRELNTEAFF. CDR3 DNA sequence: TGCGCCAGCAGCGTGCTTAGAGAACTAAACACTGAAGCTTTCTTT.

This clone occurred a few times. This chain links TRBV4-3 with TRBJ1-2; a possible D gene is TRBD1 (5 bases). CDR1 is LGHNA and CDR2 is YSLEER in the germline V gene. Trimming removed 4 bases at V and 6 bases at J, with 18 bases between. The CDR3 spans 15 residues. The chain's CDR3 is CASSPEAGGRHGYTF. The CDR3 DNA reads TGCGCCAGCAGCCCAGAGGCGGGGGGACGCCATGGCTACACCTTC.

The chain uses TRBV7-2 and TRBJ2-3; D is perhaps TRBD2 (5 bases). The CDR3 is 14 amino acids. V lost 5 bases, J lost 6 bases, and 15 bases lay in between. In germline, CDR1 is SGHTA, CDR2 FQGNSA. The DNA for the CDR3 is TGTGCCAGCAGCCGGCTCCGGGGTGGGGATACGCAGTATTTT. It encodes CASSRLRGGDTQYF.

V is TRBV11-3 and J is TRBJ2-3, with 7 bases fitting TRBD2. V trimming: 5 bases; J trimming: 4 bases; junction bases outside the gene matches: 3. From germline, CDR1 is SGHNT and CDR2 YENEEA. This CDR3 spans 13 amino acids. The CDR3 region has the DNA TGTGCCAGCAGCCAAGGGAGGGCAGATACGCAGTATTTT. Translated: CASSQGRADTQYF.

CDR3 DNA: TGTGCCAGCAGCTTACTGAGAAATGAAAAACTGTTTTTT. Protein: CASSLLRNEKLFF. V usage is TRBV7-8 and J usage is TRBJ1-4; D is unclear. Germline CDR1 reads SGHVS; CDR2 reads FQNEAQ. V was cut by 2 bases and J by 5 bases, with 6 bases left in between. The length of the CDR3 is 13 residues.

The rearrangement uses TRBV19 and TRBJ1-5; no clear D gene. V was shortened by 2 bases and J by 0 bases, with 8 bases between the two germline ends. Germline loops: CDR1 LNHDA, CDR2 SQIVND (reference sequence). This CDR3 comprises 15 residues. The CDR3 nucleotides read TGTGCCAGTAGTATATTGGGCGATAGCAATCAGCCCCAGCATTTT. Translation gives CASSILGDSNQPQHF.

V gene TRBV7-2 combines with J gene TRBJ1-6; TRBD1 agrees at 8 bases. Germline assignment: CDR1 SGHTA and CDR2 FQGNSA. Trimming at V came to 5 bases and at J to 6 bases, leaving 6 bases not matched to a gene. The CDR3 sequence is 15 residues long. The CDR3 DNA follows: TGTGCCAGCAGCCCCCGGACAGGGTCTAATTCACCCCTCCACTTT. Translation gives CASSPRTGSNSPLHF. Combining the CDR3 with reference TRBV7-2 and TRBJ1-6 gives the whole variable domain GAGVSQSPSNKVTEKGKDVELRCDPISGHTALYWYRQSLGQGLEFLIYFQGNSAPDKSGLPSDRFSAERTGGSVSTLTIQRTQQEDSAVYLCASSPRTGSNSPLHFGNGTRLTVT.

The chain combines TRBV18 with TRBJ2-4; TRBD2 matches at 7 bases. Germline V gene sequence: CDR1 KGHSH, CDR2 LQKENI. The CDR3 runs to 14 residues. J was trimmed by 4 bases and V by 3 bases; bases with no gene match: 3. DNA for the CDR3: TGTGCCAGCTCACCGTGGGGGGGGAAAAACATTCAGTACTTC. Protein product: CASSPWGGKNIQYF.

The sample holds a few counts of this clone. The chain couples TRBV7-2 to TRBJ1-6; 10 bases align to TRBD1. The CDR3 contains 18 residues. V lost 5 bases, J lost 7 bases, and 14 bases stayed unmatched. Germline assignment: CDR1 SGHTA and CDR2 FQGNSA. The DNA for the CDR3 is TGTGCCAGCAGCGGGCGAACCGGGACAGGGGTGCCGAATTCACCCCTCCACTTT. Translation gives CASSGRTGTGVPNSPLHF.

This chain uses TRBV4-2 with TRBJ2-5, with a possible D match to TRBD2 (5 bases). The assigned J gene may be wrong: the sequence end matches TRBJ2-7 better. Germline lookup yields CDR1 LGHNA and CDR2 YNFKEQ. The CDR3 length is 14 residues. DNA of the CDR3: TGTGCCAGCAGCCAAGATTGGGGAGCCTACGAGCAGTACTTC. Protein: CASSQDWGAYEQYF.

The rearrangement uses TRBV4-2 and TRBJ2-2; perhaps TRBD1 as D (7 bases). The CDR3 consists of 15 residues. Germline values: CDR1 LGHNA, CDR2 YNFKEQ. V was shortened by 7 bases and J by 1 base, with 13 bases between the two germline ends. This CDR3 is CASTDQGGNTGELFF. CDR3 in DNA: TGTGCCAGCACCGACCAGGGGGGGAACACCGGGGAGCTGTTTTTT.

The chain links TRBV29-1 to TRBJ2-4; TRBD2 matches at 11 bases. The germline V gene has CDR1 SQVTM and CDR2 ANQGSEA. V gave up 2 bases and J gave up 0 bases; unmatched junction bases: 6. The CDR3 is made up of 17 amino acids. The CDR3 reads CSVELAGGPIAKNIQYF. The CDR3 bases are TGCAGCGTTGAACTAGCGGGGGGTCCGATAGCCAAAAACATTCAGTACTTC. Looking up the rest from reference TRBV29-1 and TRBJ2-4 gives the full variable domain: SAVISQKPSRDICQRGTSLTIQCQVDSQVTMMFWYRQQPGQSLTLIATANQGSEATYESGFVIDKFPISRPNLTFSTLTVSNMSPEDSSIYLCSVELAGGPIAKNIQYFGAGTRLSVL.

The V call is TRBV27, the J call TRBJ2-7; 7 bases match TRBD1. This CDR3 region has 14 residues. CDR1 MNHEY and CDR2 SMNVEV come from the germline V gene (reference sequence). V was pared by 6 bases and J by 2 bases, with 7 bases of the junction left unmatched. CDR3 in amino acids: CASSHNRGPYEQYF. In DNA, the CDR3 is TGTGCCAGCAGCCACAACAGGGGCCCCTACGAGCAGTACTTC.

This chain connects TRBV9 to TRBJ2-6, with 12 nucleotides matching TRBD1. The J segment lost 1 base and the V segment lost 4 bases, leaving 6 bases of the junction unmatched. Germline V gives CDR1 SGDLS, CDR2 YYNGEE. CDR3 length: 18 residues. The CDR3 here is CASSSPGQGASGANVLTF. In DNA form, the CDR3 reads TGTGCCAGCAGCTCTCCGGGACAGGGGGCGTCTGGGGCCAACGTCCTGACTTTC.

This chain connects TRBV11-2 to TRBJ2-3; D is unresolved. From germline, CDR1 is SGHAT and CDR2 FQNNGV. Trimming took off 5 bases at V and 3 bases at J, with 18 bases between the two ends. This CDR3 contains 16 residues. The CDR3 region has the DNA TGTGCCAGCAGCCCTATTCTTTATGGTTGGACAGATACGCAGTATTTT. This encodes CASSPILYGWTDTQYF.

The CDR3 protein is CASSPGQVGYEQYF. The CDR3 nucleotides are TGCGCCAGCAGCCCTGGACAGGTGGGCTACGAGCAGTACTTC. This sequence joins TRBV5-1 and TRBJ2-7; 7 bases line up with TRBD1. The CDR3 runs to 14 residues. Germline CDR1 and CDR2: SGHRS and YFSETQ. The ends lost 4 bases at V and 3 bases at J; junction bases unmatched: 7.

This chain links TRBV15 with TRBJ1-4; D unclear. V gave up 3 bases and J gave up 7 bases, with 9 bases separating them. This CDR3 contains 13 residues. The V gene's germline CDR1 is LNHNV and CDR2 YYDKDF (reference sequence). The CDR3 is CATSRDASEKLFF. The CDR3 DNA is TGTGCCACCAGCAGGGATGCTAGTGAAAAACTGTTTTTT.

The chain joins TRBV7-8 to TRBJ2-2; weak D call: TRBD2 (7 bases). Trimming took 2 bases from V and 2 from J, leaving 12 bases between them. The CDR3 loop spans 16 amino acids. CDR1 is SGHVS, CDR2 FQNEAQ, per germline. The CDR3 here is CASSLWAGANTGELFF. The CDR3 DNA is TGTGCCAGCAGCTTATGGGCGGGGGCTAACACCGGGGAGCTGTTTTTT.

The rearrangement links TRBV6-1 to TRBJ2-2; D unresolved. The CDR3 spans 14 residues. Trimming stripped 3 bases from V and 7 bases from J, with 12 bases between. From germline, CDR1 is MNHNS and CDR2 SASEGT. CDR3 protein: CASSDSLGLGELFF. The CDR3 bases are TGTGCCAGCAGTGACTCCCTAGGTCTCGGGGAGCTGTTTTTT.

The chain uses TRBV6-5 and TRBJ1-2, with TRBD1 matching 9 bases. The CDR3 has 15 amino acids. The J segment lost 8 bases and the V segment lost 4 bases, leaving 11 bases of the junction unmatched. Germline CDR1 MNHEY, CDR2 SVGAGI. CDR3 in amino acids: CASSLTGGRSRGYTF. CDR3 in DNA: TGTGCCAGCAGTTTGACAGGGGGTAGATCAAGGGGCTACACCTTC.

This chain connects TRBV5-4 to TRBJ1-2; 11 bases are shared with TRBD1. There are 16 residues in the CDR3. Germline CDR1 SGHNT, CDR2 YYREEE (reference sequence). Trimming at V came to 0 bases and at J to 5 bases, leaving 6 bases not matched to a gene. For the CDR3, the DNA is TGTGCCAGCAGCTTGGGGGGGACAGGGGGTCTGTATGGCTACACCTTC. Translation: CASSLGGTGGLYGYTF.

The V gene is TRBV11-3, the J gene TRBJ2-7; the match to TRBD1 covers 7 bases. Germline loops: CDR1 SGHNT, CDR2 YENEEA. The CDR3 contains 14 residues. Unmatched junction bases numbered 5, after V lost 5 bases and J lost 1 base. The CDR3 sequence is CASSPPGQSYEQYF. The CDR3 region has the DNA TGTGCCAGCAGCCCTCCGGGACAGTCCTACGAGCAGTACTTC.

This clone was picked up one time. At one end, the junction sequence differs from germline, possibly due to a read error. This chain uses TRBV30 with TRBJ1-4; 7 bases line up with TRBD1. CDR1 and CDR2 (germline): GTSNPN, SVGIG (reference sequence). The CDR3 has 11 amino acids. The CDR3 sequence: CAWSITGAMTF. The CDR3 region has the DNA TGTGCCTGGAGTATCACAGGGGCCATGACTTTT.

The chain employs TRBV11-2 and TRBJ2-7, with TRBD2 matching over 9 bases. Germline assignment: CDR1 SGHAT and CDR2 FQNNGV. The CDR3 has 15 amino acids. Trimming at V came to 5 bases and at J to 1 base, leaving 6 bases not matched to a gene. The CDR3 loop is CASSPGAGGSYEQYF. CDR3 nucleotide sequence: TGTGCCAGCAGCCCCGGAGCGGGGGGTTCCTACGAGCAGTACTTC.

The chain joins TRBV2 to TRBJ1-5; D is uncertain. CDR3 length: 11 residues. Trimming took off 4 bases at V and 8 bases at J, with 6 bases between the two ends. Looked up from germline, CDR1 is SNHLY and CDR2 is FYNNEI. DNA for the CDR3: TGTGCCAGCAGTGCGGGGAAGCCCCAGCATTTT. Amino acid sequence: CASSAGKPQHF.

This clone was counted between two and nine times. The CDR3 loop reads CASTGSTNEKLFF. CDR3 DNA: TGCGCCAGCACGGGTTCAACTAATGAAAAACTGTTTTTT. The J gene is TRBJ1-4, the V gene TRBV10-2; D is unresolved. Germline lookup yields CDR1 WSHSY and CDR2 SAAADI. The CDR3 extends over 13 amino acids. Trimming took off 7 bases at V and 0 bases at J, with 6 bases between the two ends.